One and the same sample provided the 14 T cell receptor beta chains below, sequenced in a study of T cell responses to AZD1222 COVID-19 vaccine. Data came from immunoSEQ multiplex PCR; TCRdb stores just in-frame clones and leaves some out. This sample has 86,000 or so clones, with about nine tenths found just once. Sequencing was performed on peripheral blood, taken on day 0 of AZD1222 vaccination. The receptor source for this set is an adult in good health.

This clone is a singleton in its sample. The chain is built from TRBV7-2 and TRBJ2-7; 9 bases map to TRBD2. The CDR3 covers 14 residues. Per germline, CDR1 SGHTA and CDR2 FQGNSA. V dropped 0 bases and J dropped 5; count of bases not matched to a gene: 2. CDR3 nucleotide sequence: TGTGCCAGCAGCTTAGCGGCGGGGGGGCACGAGCAGTACTTC. Its protein product is CASSLAAGGHEQYF.

The chain couples TRBV2 to TRBJ2-7; unclear D gene. Germline loops: CDR1 SNHLY, CDR2 FYNNEI. The CDR3 is 12 amino acids. Trimming cost V 4 bases and J 6 bases, with 10 bases left between them. The CDR3, as DNA: TGTGCCAGCAGTGGAGGCCGCGGCGAGCAGTACTTC. It translates to CASSGGRGEQYF.

V usage is TRBV19 and J usage is TRBJ2-1, with a possible D match to TRBD1 (5 bases). The CDR3 sequence is 15 residues long. The germline V gene encodes CDR1 LNHDA and CDR2 SQIVND (reference sequence). The germline V and J ends were trimmed by 4 bases and 2 bases, with 12 bases remaining between them. The CDR3 region is CASSRSLGPYNEQFF. CDR3 DNA: TGTGCCAGTAGTAGGAGTCTGGGGCCCTACAATGAGCAGTTCTTC.

The J gene is TRBJ2-7, the V gene TRBV5-1; 7 bases fit TRBD2. This CDR3 contains 14 residues. Germline lookup yields CDR1 SGHRS and CDR2 YFSETQ. The trim removed 0 bases at V and 3 bases at J, leaving 3 bases unmatched. DNA of the CDR3: TGCGCCAGCAGCTTGGTGGGAGGGGACTACGAGCAGTACTTC. Protein sequence: CASSLVGGDYEQYF. Drawing the rest from reference TRBV5-1 and TRBJ2-7, the complete variable domain is KAGVTQTPRYLIKTRGQQVTLSCSPISGHRSVSWYQQTPGQGLQFLFEYFSETQRNKGNFPGRFSGRQFSNSRSEMNVSTLELGDSALYLCASSLVGGDYEQYFGPGTRLTVT.

The J gene is TRBJ1-1, the V gene TRBV6-5, with unresolved D. The CDR3 length is 15 residues. V was cut by 4 bases and J by 2 bases, with 14 bases left in between. Germline CDR1 MNHEY, CDR2 SVGAGI. DNA of the CDR3: TGTGCCAGCAGTTCTGGTGCACGATCAAACACTGAAGCTTTCTTT. It yields the protein CASSSGARSNTEAFF.

The chain is built from TRBV5-1 and TRBJ2-1; D might be TRBD2 (6 bases). Germline lookup yields CDR1 SGHRS and CDR2 YFSETQ. Trimming pared 0 bases from V and 6 bases from J, leaving 13 bases between. CDR3 length: 15 residues. CDR3 sequence (DNA): TGCGCCAGCAGCTTGGAGGGACTGGCTTCCAATGAGCAGTTCTTC. This gives the protein CASSLEGLASNEQFF.

The chain has TRBV19 and TRBJ1-4, with D hard to call. V was pared by 5 bases and J by 4 bases, with 17 bases between. There are 16 residues in the CDR3. Germline V CDR1 and CDR2: LNHDA, SQIVND (reference sequence). Here the CDR3 reads CASSLAARALNEKLFF. The CDR3 region has the DNA TGTGCCAGTAGTCTAGCAGCACGGGCCCTTAATGAAAAACTGTTTTTT.

This chain links TRBV30 with TRBJ2-7, with TRBD1 matching over 10 bases. This CDR3 region has 14 residues. Germline assignment: CDR1 GTSNPN and CDR2 SVGIG (reference sequence). Unmatched junction bases numbered 4, after V lost 3 bases and J lost 2 bases. CDR3 nucleotides: TGTGCCTGGAGGGGACAGGGGATTCCCTACGAGCAGTACTTC. Amino acid sequence: CAWRGQGIPYEQYF.

CDR3 DNA: TGCGGAGGGTCCGGGGGCTATGGCTACACCTTC. Translation gives CGGSGGYGYTF. This chain uses TRBV20-1 with TRBJ1-2, with D maybe TRBD1 (5 bases). CDR3 length: 11 residues. Per germline, CDR1 DFQATT and CDR2 SNEGSKA (reference sequence).

The J gene is TRBJ2-5, the V gene TRBV28; D perhaps matches TRBD2 (5 bases). V was cut by 2 bases and J by 6 bases, with 7 bases left in between. Germline assignment: CDR1 MDHEN and CDR2 SYDVKM. The CDR3 runs to 12 residues. This CDR3 reads CASSLDGKTQYF. Written as DNA, the CDR3 is TGTGCCAGCAGTTTAGACGGGAAGACCCAGTACTTC.

This clone was observed a few times. The genes are TRBV2 and TRBJ2-7, with D uncertain. The CDR3 loop spans 10 amino acids. The V and J ends lost 8 bases and 5 bases respectively, with 7 bases between them. Germline V CDR1 and CDR2: SNHLY, FYNNEI. Written as DNA, the CDR3 is TGTGCCAGCGCGAGGAACGAGCAGTACTTC. Protein product: CASARNEQYF. Complete variable domain (other parts from reference TRBV2 and TRBJ2-7): EPEVTQTPSHQVTQMGQEVILRCVPISNHLYFYWYRQILGQKVEFLVSFYNNEISEKSEIFDDQFSVERPDGSNFTLKIRSTKLEDSAMYFCASARNEQYFGPGTRLTVT.

The chain has TRBV6-2 or TRBV6-3 and TRBJ2-6; unclear D gene. Trimming cost V 4 bases and J 0 bases, with 7 bases left between them. Germline CDR1 is MNHEY and CDR2 is SVGEGT. The CDR3 loop spans 15 amino acids. The CDR3 sequence: CASSSGGSGANVLTF. The CDR3, as DNA: TGTGCCAGCAGTTCAGGCGGCTCTGGGGCCAACGTCCTGACTTTC.

This chain connects TRBV4-1 to TRBJ2-2, with D maybe TRBD2 (6 bases). Germline CDR1 is MGHRA and CDR2 is YSYEKL. Trimming took 1 base from V and 5 from J, leaving 11 bases between them. CDR3 length: 15 amino acids. This chain's CDR3 is CASSQVGGRTGELFF. The CDR3 DNA reads as TGCGCCAGCAGCCAAGTGGGGGGTAGGACCGGGGAGCTGTTTTTT.

The chain combines TRBV9 with TRBJ2-1; 10 bases fit TRBD1. V trimming: 3 bases; J trimming: 4 bases; junction bases outside the gene matches: 4. The germline gives CDR1 SGDLS, CDR2 YYNGEE. The CDR3 has 15 amino acids. In DNA form, the CDR3 reads TGTGCCAGCAGCGCCGACAGGGGGCTATACAATGAGCAGTTCTTC. It encodes CASSADRGLYNEQFF.